In its sample, the clone carrying this TCR beta chain was seen once. The antigen is not known. The data belong to a study of blood T cells in healthy people across ages. Study observations and caveats: As naive T cell percentage varied, TCR beta diversity correlated strongly with it. Significant beta diversity loss was already apparent by age about 39, declining roughly linearly.

Per sample, no less than 6 micrograms of total RNA were extracted. V gave up 5 bases and J gave up 1 base, with 14 bases separating them. CDR1 is SGHRS, CDR2 YFSETQ, per germline. CDR3 length: 15 amino acids. Alongside a J-beta primer mix, a sample-barcoded 5' primer served in a second PCR lasting roughly 6 to 11 cycles. Using its own MiXCR run on the 5' RACE reads, TCRdb lists one record per CDR3 protein. The sample lists 550,000 to 600,000 distinct CDR3 sequences, 27% occurring once. The sample consisted of blood. The chain carries TRBV5-1 and TRBJ2-3; D is perhaps TRBD1 or TRBD2 (5 bases each). The receptor's source is a woman aged 70-85 years in good health. This CDR3 is CASSLVGDGTDTQYF. The CDR3 region has the DNA TGCGCCAGCAGTTTAGTGGGGGACGGCACAGATACGCAGTATTTT.